Listed below are T cell receptor beta chains from one sample, sequenced in a study of blood T cell repertoires in COVID-19. Data came from immunoSEQ multiplex PCR; TCRdb stores just in-frame clones and leaves some out. Among roughly 250,000 clones listed, 88% were seen once. Source material: peripheral blood. The receptors come from a woman in her 30s with acute or convalescent COVID-19. CDR3s include the opening cysteine and the closing phenylalanine or tryptophan. Each record gives: V gene, clone size, J gene, D gene, CDR3 length, CDR3 protein, CDR3 DNA. The D gene is left open where the match is weak. Clone size appears in some rows only: once, few, many, or a class for an expanded clone.

V gene: TRBV5-1; clone size: NA; J gene: TRBJ1-2; D gene: TRBD1; CDR3 length: 15; CDR3 protein: CASSPGTGSNYGYTF; CDR3 DNA: TGCGCCAGCAGCCCTGGGACAGGCTCCAACTATGGCTACACCTTC
V gene: TRBV5-4; clone size: NA; J gene: TRBJ2-7; D gene: NA; CDR3 length: 14; CDR3 protein: CASSLGQKVYEQYF; CDR3 DNA: TGTGCCAGCAGCTTGGGACAGAAAGTCTACGAGCAGTACTTC
V gene: TRBV7-2; clone size: NA; J gene: TRBJ1-2; D gene: NA; CDR3 length: 13; CDR3 protein: CASSLRGNYGYTF; CDR3 DNA: TGTGCCAGCAGCTTACGGGGGAACTATGGCTACACCTTC
V gene: TRBV27; clone size: medium-sized; J gene: TRBJ2-7; D gene: NA; CDR3 length: 13; CDR3 protein: CATVGGSSYEQYF; CDR3 DNA: TGTGCCACCGTTGGGGGGAGCTCCTACGAGCAGTACTTC
V gene: TRBV5-6; clone size: few; J gene: TRBJ1-5; D gene: TRBD1; CDR3 length: 15; CDR3 protein: CASSLGQGQNQPQHF; CDR3 DNA: TGTGCCAGCAGCCTCGGACAGGGGCAAAATCAGCCCCAGCATTTT
V gene: TRBV3-1/TRBV3-2; clone size: NA; J gene: TRBJ2-3; D gene: NA; CDR3 length: 18; CDR3 protein: CASSQDSATRLGPDTQYF; CDR3 DNA: TGTGCCAGCAGCCAAGATTCGGCCACCAGGCTGGGCCCAGATACGCAGTATTTT
V gene: TRBV27; clone size: NA; J gene: TRBJ2-7; D gene: TRBD1; CDR3 length: 15; CDR3 protein: CASRHPGTGPYEQYF; CDR3 DNA: TGTGCCAGCAGGCATCCCGGGACAGGGCCCTACGAGCAGTACTTC
V gene: TRBV10-3; clone size: NA; J gene: TRBJ2-7; D gene: TRBD2; CDR3 length: 13; CDR3 protein: CAIKERGCYEQYF; CDR3 DNA: TGTGCCATCAAAGAGCGGGGTTGCTACGAGCAGTACTTC
V gene: TRBV21-1; clone size: NA; J gene: TRBJ2-1; D gene: NA; CDR3 length: 17; CDR3 protein: CASRSILRGSFYNEQFF; CDR3 DNA: TGTGCCAGCAGGTCCATTCTACGGGGGTCATTCTACAATGAGCAGTTCTTC
V gene: TRBV4-2; clone size: NA; J gene: TRBJ2-2; D gene: TRBD2; CDR3 length: 16; CDR3 protein: CASSQDGTSATGELFF; CDR3 DNA: TGTGCCAGCAGCCAAGATGGGACTAGCGCCACCGGGGAGCTGTTTTTT
V gene: TRBV4-1; clone size: NA; J gene: TRBJ2-7; D gene: TRBD2; CDR3 length: 15; CDR3 protein: CASSQGGRGSYEQYF; CDR3 DNA: TGCGCCAGCAGCCAGGGCGGGAGAGGCTCCTACGAGCAGTACTTC
V gene: TRBV4-3; clone size: NA; J gene: TRBJ2-7; D gene: TRBD2; CDR3 length: 15; CDR3 protein: CASAKLAGDSYEQYF; CDR3 DNA: TGCGCCAGCGCAAAACTAGCGGGCGACTCCTACGAGCAGTACTTC
V gene: TRBV27; clone size: once; J gene: TRBJ2-5; D gene: TRBD1; CDR3 length: 15; CDR3 protein: CASKPLGQGAETQYF; CDR3 DNA: TGTGCCAGCAAACCCCTAGGACAGGGGGCAGAGACCCAGTACTTC
V gene: TRBV9; clone size: NA; J gene: TRBJ2-1; D gene: NA; CDR3 length: 12; CDR3 protein: CASSVQNNEQFF; CDR3 DNA: TGTGCCAGCAGCGTGCAGAACAATGAGCAGTTCTTC
V gene: TRBV5-1; clone size: few; J gene: TRBJ2-2; D gene: NA; CDR3 length: 15; CDR3 protein: CASSLATSNTGELFF; CDR3 DNA: TGCGCCAGCAGCTTGGCCACGAGTAACACCGGGGAGCTGTTTTTT
V gene: TRBV9; clone size: once; J gene: TRBJ1-3; D gene: NA; CDR3 length: 15; CDR3 protein: CASSPHFPGGNTIYF; CDR3 DNA: TGTGCCAGCAGCCCCCACTTTCCGGGTGGAAACACCATATATTTT
V gene: TRBV14; clone size: NA; J gene: TRBJ2-2; D gene: TRBD2; CDR3 length: 14; CDR3 protein: CASSLGLDTGELFF; CDR3 DNA: TGTGCCAGCAGCCTCGGACTAGACACCGGGGAGCTGTTTTTT
V gene: TRBV5-3; clone size: NA; J gene: TRBJ2-4; D gene: NA; CDR3 length: 16; CDR3 protein: CARVRGIFLSKNIQYF; CDR3 DNA: TGTGCCAGAGTCCGAGGAATTTTTCTCTCCAAAAACATTCAGTACTTC
V gene: TRBV11-2; clone size: once; J gene: TRBJ2-6; D gene: TRBD2; CDR3 length: 19; CDR3 protein: CASRSITGTSSSGANVLTF; CDR3 DNA: TGTGCCAGCAGAAGTATTACCGGGACTAGCAGCTCTGGGGCCAACGTCCTGACTTTC
V gene: TRBV14; clone size: NA; J gene: TRBJ1-1; D gene: NA; CDR3 length: 16; CDR3 protein: CASSQEIGRVGTEAFF; CDR3 DNA: TGTGCCAGCAGCCAAGAAATCGGCAGGGTAGGAACTGAAGCTTTCTTT
V gene: TRBV3-1/TRBV3-2; clone size: NA; J gene: TRBJ2-1; D gene: TRBD1; CDR3 length: 11; CDR3 protein: CASRDRNEQFF; CDR3 DNA: TGTGCCAGCAGGGACAGGAATGAGCAGTTCTTC
V gene: TRBV27; clone size: NA; J gene: TRBJ1-1; D gene: TRBD1; CDR3 length: 15; CDR3 protein: CASSLHHRGNTEAFF; CDR3 DNA: TGTGCCAGCAGTCTCCACCACAGGGGGAACACTGAAGCTTTCTTT
V gene: TRBV5-1; clone size: NA; J gene: TRBJ1-1; D gene: TRBD1; CDR3 length: 16; CDR3 protein: CASSVTGPQLNTEAFF; CDR3 DNA: TGCGCCAGCAGCGTGACAGGGCCCCAATTGAACACTGAAGCTTTCTTT
V gene: TRBV9; clone size: NA; J gene: TRBJ2-3; D gene: TRBD2; CDR3 length: 17; CDR3 protein: CASSARLLAGASDTQYF; CDR3 DNA: TGTGCCAGCAGCGCGAGGCTCCTAGCGGGAGCCTCAGATACGCAGTATTTT
V gene: TRBV5-6; clone size: NA; J gene: TRBJ2-1; D gene: NA; CDR3 length: 14; CDR3 protein: CASSLVGGPNEQFF; CDR3 DNA: TGTGCCAGCAGCTTAGTGGGGGGGCCCAATGAGCAGTTCTTC
V gene: TRBV19; clone size: once; J gene: TRBJ2-5; D gene: NA; CDR3 length: 16; CDR3 protein: CASSSRPGQYQETQYF; CDR3 DNA: TGTGCCAGTAGTAGCCGACCGGGTCAGTACCAAGAGACCCAGTACTTC
V gene: TRBV6-6; clone size: once; J gene: TRBJ1-4; D gene: NA; CDR3 length: 13; CDR3 protein: CASRGGTNEKLFF; CDR3 DNA: TGTGCCAGCCGGGGGGGTACTAATGAAAAACTGTTTTTT
V gene: TRBV18; clone size: few; J gene: TRBJ1-3; D gene: NA; CDR3 length: 18; CDR3 protein: CASSPRQGGGTSGNTIYF; CDR3 DNA: TGTGCCAGCTCACCCCGGCAGGGCGGAGGGACCTCTGGAAACACCATATATTTT
V gene: TRBV19; clone size: NA; J gene: TRBJ2-1; D gene: TRBD2; CDR3 length: 14; CDR3 protein: CASSPGLAGGEQFF; CDR3 DNA: TGTGCCAGTAGTCCGGGACTAGCGGGAGGGGAGCAGTTCTTC
V gene: TRBV30; clone size: NA; J gene: TRBJ1-5; D gene: NA; CDR3 length: 15; CDR3 protein: CAWSFSGRRNQPQHF; CDR3 DNA: TGTGCCTGGAGTTTCTCAGGAAGACGCAATCAGCCCCAGCATTTT
V gene: TRBV27; clone size: NA; J gene: TRBJ1-2; D gene: TRBD1; CDR3 length: 16; CDR3 protein: CASSFQGAGAGYGYTF; CDR3 DNA: TGTGCCAGCAGTTTCCAGGGGGCGGGGGCTGGCTATGGCTACACCTTC
V gene: TRBV6-5; clone size: NA; J gene: TRBJ1-1; D gene: NA; CDR3 length: 15; CDR3 protein: CASTRLPEGNTEAFF; CDR3 DNA: TGTGCCAGCACCAGGTTGCCAGAAGGGAACACTGAAGCTTTCTTT
V gene: TRBV29-1; clone size: once; J gene: TRBJ2-2; D gene: NA; CDR3 length: 17; CDR3 protein: CSVEDRVSAPGTGELFF; CDR3 DNA: TGCAGCGTTGAAGATCGGGTCAGCGCACCTGGGACCGGGGAGCTGTTTTTT
V gene: TRBV6-2/TRBV6-3; clone size: NA; J gene: TRBJ2-1; D gene: TRBD2; CDR3 length: 18; CDR3 protein: CASSYPASGTSGSYEQFF; CDR3 DNA: TGTGCCAGCAGTTACCCAGCCTCCGGGACTAGCGGGAGCTATGAGCAGTTCTTC
V gene: TRBV25-1; clone size: NA; J gene: TRBJ2-2; D gene: TRBD2; CDR3 length: 16; CDR3 protein: CASSEPGRGNTGELFF; CDR3 DNA: TGTGCCAGCAGTGAACCGGGGAGGGGGAACACCGGGGAGCTGTTTTTT
V gene: TRBV29-1; clone size: NA; J gene: TRBJ2-7; D gene: TRBD1; CDR3 length: 12; CDR3 protein: CSVRDRDYEQYF; CDR3 DNA: TGCAGCGTCCGGGACAGGGATTACGAGCAGTACTTC
V gene: TRBV7-2; clone size: NA; J gene: TRBJ2-3; D gene: TRBD2; CDR3 length: 17; CDR3 protein: CASSPGTGTMVTDTQYF; CDR3 DNA: TGTGCCAGCAGCCCAGGGACCGGGACTATGGTCACAGATACGCAGTATTTT
V gene: TRBV5-1; clone size: NA; J gene: TRBJ2-7; D gene: NA; CDR3 length: 13; CDR3 protein: CASSIDSSYEQYF; CDR3 DNA: TGCGCCAGCAGCATAGACAGTTCCTACGAGCAGTACTTC
V gene: TRBV9; clone size: NA; J gene: TRBJ2-3; D gene: NA; CDR3 length: 15; CDR3 protein: CARVPGHTMDYTQYF; CDR3 DNA: TGTGCCAGGGTCCCGGGACACACAATGGATTATACGCAGTATTTT
V gene: TRBV19; clone size: NA; J gene: TRBJ2-4; D gene: TRBD2; CDR3 length: 17; CDR3 protein: CASSRRAGDVAKNIQYF; CDR3 DNA: TGTGCCAGTAGTAGACGAGCGGGGGATGTAGCCAAAAACATTCAGTACTTC
V gene: TRBV6-5; clone size: NA; J gene: TRBJ2-7; D gene: TRBD2; CDR3 length: 14; CDR3 protein: CASELAGGPGEQYF; CDR3 DNA: TGTGCCAGCGAGTTAGCGGGAGGGCCGGGGGAGCAGTACTTC
V gene: TRBV6-5; clone size: NA; J gene: TRBJ1-1; D gene: TRBD1; CDR3 length: 15; CDR3 protein: CASSPGDRAVSEAFF; CDR3 DNA: TGTGCCAGCAGCCCCGGGGACAGGGCTGTATCTGAAGCTTTCTTT
V gene: TRBV4-1; clone size: NA; J gene: TRBJ1-1; D gene: NA; CDR3 length: 11; CDR3 protein: CASSQKREAFF; CDR3 DNA: TGCGCCAGCAGCCAGAAGCGCGAAGCTTTCTTT
V gene: TRBV5-1; clone size: NA; J gene: TRBJ1-2; D gene: NA; CDR3 length: 15; CDR3 protein: CASSKTGQGSMGYTF; CDR3 DNA: TGCGCCAGCAGCAAGACGGGACAAGGGTCTATGGGCTACACCTTC
V gene: TRBV4-1; clone size: NA; J gene: TRBJ2-7; D gene: NA; CDR3 length: 15; CDR3 protein: CASSQGSGQAYEQYF; CDR3 DNA: TGCGCCAGCAGCCAAGGAAGCGGGCAAGCCTACGAGCAGTACTTC
V gene: TRBV29-1; clone size: NA; J gene: TRBJ2-4; D gene: TRBD2; CDR3 length: 16; CDR3 protein: CSVAGWETSGGNIQYF; CDR3 DNA: TGCAGCGTAGCAGGATGGGAGACTAGCGGGGGAAACATTCAGTACTTC
V gene: TRBV19; clone size: NA; J gene: TRBJ2-5; D gene: TRBD2; CDR3 length: 16; CDR3 protein: CASSNFGGRAGETQYF; CDR3 DNA: TGTGCCAGTAGTAATTTCGGCGGGAGGGCGGGGGAGACCCAGTACTTC
V gene: TRBV7-2; clone size: NA; J gene: TRBJ2-2; D gene: NA; CDR3 length: 15; CDR3 protein: CASSPDRRGTGELFF; CDR3 DNA: TGTGCCAGCAGCCCGGACAGACGGGGTACCGGGGAGCTGTTTTTT
V gene: TRBV7-9; clone size: once; J gene: TRBJ1-1; D gene: NA; CDR3 length: 17; CDR3 protein: CASSLDVWGLENTEAFF; CDR3 DNA: TGTGCCAGCAGCTTAGATGTGTGGGGCTTGGAGAACACTGAAGCTTTCTTT